Sequencing of this T cell receptor beta chain was carried out in a study of CD8+ T cells in alopecia areata. In germline, CDR1 is MNHEY, CDR2 SVGAGI. Trimming stripped 2 bases from V and 2 bases from J, with 10 bases between. This CDR3 spans 14 amino acids. After isolation, RNA underwent reverse transcription to generate cDNA as the sequencing template. Sequenced by immunoSEQ multiplex PCR; TCRdb stores in-frame clones only, minus some. The sample lists about 120,000 clones; more than 40% were seen once. The gene calls are TRBV6-5 and TRBJ2-7; D assignment may be TRBD1 or TRBD2 (5 bases each). The sequence was obtained from a human donor with alopecia areata. Sample: CD8+ T cells sorted from blood, taken at week 0. The CDR3: CASSYGTGTYEQYF. The CDR3, as DNA: TGTGCCAGCAGTTACGGGACGGGGACCTACGAGCAGTACTTC.